These 19 T cell receptor beta chains originate from one sample sequenced in a study of long-term antiretroviral therapy in people with HIV. The assay, immunoSEQ v3.0, was run at survey level. Sequencing was performed with immunoSEQ multiplex PCR; in TCRdb, only in-frame clones are kept and a portion is missing. The sample carries about 40,000 clones, approximately 85% recorded once. The source material was unsorted PBMCs, sampled 3.1 years after starting antiretroviral therapy. These TCRs come from a woman between 45 and 60 years old with HIV.

The V gene is TRBV5-6, the J gene TRBJ2-3; no firm D call. This CDR3 has 15 residues. Trimming took off 6 bases at V and 2 bases at J, with 16 bases between the two ends. Germline CDR1 and CDR2: SGHDT and YYEEEE. CDR3 nucleotides: TGTGCCAGCACCTTCACCGGGCGTGACACAGATACGCAGTATTTT. This codes for CASTFTGRDTDTQYF.

V usage is TRBV6-5 and J usage is TRBJ1-2; D remains ambiguous. The CDR3 runs 14 residues. Germline V gene lookup returns CDR1 MNHEY and CDR2 SVGAGI. V lost 3 bases to trimming and J lost 3 bases, with 11 bases between them. Written as DNA, the CDR3 is TGTGCCAGCAGTTATGCGGACTCGTACTATGGCTACACCTTC. Its translation: CASSYADSYYGYTF.

The chain combines TRBV7-8 with TRBJ2-1; tentative D call: TRBD2 (6 bases). The CDR3 totals 16 residues. CDR1 and CDR2 (germline): SGHVS, FQNEAQ. The ends were cut back, 4 bases at V and 2 bases at J, with 15 bases in the middle. CDR3 sequence reads: CASSSLWGEAYNEQFF. The CDR3 DNA follows: TGTGCCAGCAGCTCGCTTTGGGGGGAAGCCTACAATGAGCAGTTCTTC.

The CDR3 spells CASSFWARGINTEAFF. The CDR3 region has the DNA TGTGCCAGCAGCTTTTGGGCGCGGGGCATAAACACTGAAGCTTTCTTT. The genes are TRBV7-8 and TRBJ1-1, with D tentatively TRBD1 (5 bases). V lost 3 bases and J 2 bases, leaving 16 bases between the germline ends. This CDR3 is built from 16 residues. Germline CDR1 and CDR2: SGHVS and FQNEAQ.

This rearrangement joins TRBV25-1 to TRBJ2-5, with 11 positions matching TRBD2. The CDR3 covers 16 residues. Trimming cost V 4 bases and J 2 bases; bases outside gene matches: 6. In germline, CDR1 is MGHDK, CDR2 SYGVNS. CDR3 sequence reads: CASSALGTSGQETQYF. The DNA of the CDR3 is TGTGCCAGCAGTGCATTAGGGACTAGCGGTCAAGAGACCCAGTACTTC. The full variable domain, with the rest looked up from reference TRBV25-1 and TRBJ2-5, is EADIYQTPRYLVIGTGKKITLECSQTMGHDKMYWYQQDPGMELHLIHYSYGVNSTEKGDLSSESTVSRIRTEHFPLTLESARPSHTSQYLCASSALGTSGQETQYFGPGTRLLVL.

This clone came up once. The rearrangement joins TRBV27 to TRBJ1-5, with TRBD1 matching 7 bases. The CDR3 is 15 amino acids. Per the germline V gene, CDR1 is MNHEY and CDR2 is SMNVEV (reference sequence). J lost 4 bases, V lost 0 bases, and 3 bases had no gene match. This CDR3 reads CASSLSRGWNQPQHF. The CDR3 coding sequence is TGTGCCAGCAGTTTATCCAGGGGGTGGAATCAGCCCCAGCATTTT.

This clone has just a few counts. The V call is TRBV7-2, the J call TRBJ2-1; 7 nucleotides match TRBD2. Trimming removed 1 base from V and 4 bases from J; junction bases left unmatched: 4. Germline V gives CDR1 SGHTA, CDR2 FQGNSA. This CDR3 contains 15 residues. The CDR3 region is CASSLGREGYNEQFF. The CDR3, as DNA: TGTGCCAGCAGCTTAGGCAGGGAGGGTTACAATGAGCAGTTCTTC.

V usage is TRBV21-1 and J usage is TRBJ2-7; whether TRBD2, the table's D call, matches the DNA was not checked. TRBV21-1 is a pseudogene segment. The CDR3 is 14 amino acids. CDR3 sequence: CASPRHGGMDEQYF. The CDR3 region has the DNA TGTGCCAGCCCCCGGCATGGAGGGATGGACGAGCAGTACTTC.

The chain recombines TRBV27 with TRBJ2-5; 7 nucleotides agree with TRBD1. CDR1 and CDR2 (germline): MNHEY, SMNVEV (reference sequence). With 6 bases clipped from V and 2 bases from J, the junction kept 3 bases outside the gene matches. This CDR3 region has 13 residues. CDR3 region: CASRMTGQETQYF. CDR3 DNA sequence: TGTGCCAGCAGGATGACAGGGCAAGAGACCCAGTACTTC.

In nucleotides, the CDR3 is TGCGCCAGCAGCTCTGAACAGGGTTCGGGTGTGGACGAGCAGTACTTC. Protein: CASSSEQGSGVDEQYF. This chain connects TRBV5-1 to TRBJ2-7, with D tentatively TRBD1 (6 bases). Trimming took 3 bases from V and 5 from J, leaving 21 bases between them. The CDR3 extends over 16 amino acids. CDR1 and CDR2 from the germline V gene are SGHRS and YFSETQ.

This clone appeared a few times. V usage is TRBV19 and J usage is TRBJ1-1, with D hard to call. The V gene's germline CDR1 is LNHDA and CDR2 SQIVND (reference sequence). This CDR3 has 13 residues. The V gene lost 4 bases and the J gene lost 0 bases, with 6 bases spanning the gap. For the CDR3, the DNA is TGTGCCAGTAGTAACTACATGAACACTGAAGCTTTCTTT. Protein: CASSNYMNTEAFF.

This clone has a single count. CDR3 DNA sequence: TGTGCCAGCTCCGTAGACAGTAACTATGGCTACACCTTC. It codes for CASSVDSNYGYTF. The V and J genes are TRBV18 and TRBJ1-2; D perhaps matches TRBD1 (5 bases). Trimming shortened V by 6 bases and J by 1 base, and 9 bases separated the two germline ends. From germline, CDR1 is KGHSH and CDR2 LQKENI. The CDR3 consists of 13 residues.

In this sample, this clone turned up once. The chain carries TRBV7-2 and TRBJ2-5; 9 bases fit TRBD2. Germline assignment: CDR1 SGHTA and CDR2 FQGNSA. CDR3 length: 15 amino acids. Trimming removed 2 bases from V and 2 bases from J; junction bases left unmatched: 3. CDR3 region: CASSLSLAGQETQYF. The DNA for the CDR3 is TGTGCCAGCAGCTTAAGCCTAGCGGGGCAAGAGACCCAGTACTTC.

This clone occurred once. The chain links TRBV9 to TRBJ1-3; the D is unclear. Germline V gives CDR1 SGDLS, CDR2 YYNGEE. The CDR3 has 15 residues. V dropped 7 bases and J dropped 0 bases, with 14 bases sitting between them. CDR3 protein: CASSSDNYSGNTIYF. For the CDR3, the DNA is TGTGCCAGCTCTTCCGACAACTACTCTGGAAACACCATATATTTT. Full variable domain (rest looked up from reference TRBV9 and TRBJ1-3): DSGVTQTPKHLITATGQRVTLRCSPRSGDLSVYWYQQSLDQGLQFLIQYYNGEERAKGNILERFSAQQFPDLHSELNLSSLELGDSALYFCASSSDNYSGNTIYFGEGSWLTVV.

The J gene is TRBJ1-2, the V gene TRBV4-1; D unclear. The CDR3 covers 15 residues. The V end was cut by 4 bases, the J end by 4 bases, with 16 bases between. Looked up from germline, CDR1 is MGHRA and CDR2 is YSYEKL. The CDR3 DNA is TGCGCCAGCAGCCTGACCATGGGTAGCAGCTATGGCTACACCTTC. This sequence encodes CASSLTMGSSYGYTF.

The chain couples TRBV19 to TRBJ2-2; D is unclear. CDR3 length: 14 residues. The germline V gene has CDR1 LNHDA and CDR2 SQIVND (reference sequence). The V and J ends lost 4 bases and 4 bases respectively, with 10 bases between them. CDR3 DNA sequence: TGTGCCAGTAGTACCGGGTACACCACCGGGGAGCTGTTTTTT. This encodes CASSTGYTTGELFF.

The V and J genes are TRBV4-1 and TRBJ2-2; 9 bases fit TRBD2. CDR3 length: 18 residues. V dropped 5 bases and J dropped 3; count of bases not matched to a gene: 13. Germline V gives CDR1 MGHRA, CDR2 YSYEKL. This chain's CDR3 is CASSSQGTSRTDTGELFF. CDR3 DNA sequence: TGCGCCAGCAGCTCCCAGGGGACTAGCCGGACGGACACCGGGGAGCTGTTTTTT.

This chain joins TRBV2 and TRBJ2-7; D gene unclear. Trimming removed 3 bases from V and 0 bases from J, with 9 bases in between. Germline CDR1 reads SNHLY; CDR2 reads FYNNEI. The length of the CDR3 is 14 residues. The CDR3 here is CASSDRPRSYEQYF. The DNA for the CDR3 is TGTGCCAGCAGTGATAGGCCCCGCTCCTACGAGCAGTACTTC.

The chain couples TRBV5-4 to TRBJ1-6, with 10 bases aligning to TRBD1. V gave up 0 bases and J gave up 9 bases; unmatched junction bases: 6. From germline, CDR1 is SGHNT and CDR2 YYREEE (reference sequence). This CDR3 has 16 amino acids. CDR3 sequence reads: CASSLATGTGVSPLHF. The DNA for the CDR3 is TGTGCCAGCAGCTTGGCCACCGGGACAGGGGTTTCACCCCTCCACTTT.